What follows are 7 T cell receptor beta chains derived from one specimen sequenced in a study of cytomegalovirus exposure and HLA in healthy donors. In the PCR, 60 Vbeta and 13 Jbeta primers were used. Sequencing used immunoSEQ multiplex PCR; TCRdb keeps in-frame clones, though not all of them. This table holds about 140,000 clones, 76% found once. Material for sequencing was PBMCs. The receptors were sampled from a man between 18 and 29 years old in good health and CMV-seronegative.

This chain uses TRBV27 with TRBJ1-2, with TRBD1 identical over 10 bases. The ends lost 6 bases at V and 6 bases at J; junction bases unmatched: 13. The length of the CDR3 is 16 residues. In germline, CDR1 is MNHEY, CDR2 SMNVEV (reference sequence). DNA of the CDR3: TGTGCCAGCAGCTTCCAACCGGGACAGGGGTTTCATGGCTACACCTTC. Amino acids: CASSFQPGQGFHGYTF.

This clone was observed a single time. The chain couples TRBV6-5 to TRBJ2-5; TRBD2 matches 10 bases. The J call may be faulty, since TRBJ2-7 better matches the DNA end. Germline CDR1 and CDR2: MNHEY and SVGAGI. The CDR3 consists of 15 residues. For the CDR3, the DNA is TGTGCCAGCAGTTACTCGCTAGCGGGAGCCCACGAGCAGTACTTC. Translated, it gives CASSYSLAGAHEQYF.

This clone occurred a few times. The rearrangement joins TRBV10-2 to TRBJ2-7; TRBD2 matches 9 bases. This CDR3 region has 15 residues. V gave up 2 bases and J gave up 5 bases; unmatched junction bases: 7. In germline, CDR1 is WSHSY, CDR2 SAAADI. CDR3 sequence (DNA): TGCGCCAGCAGTGAGAGAGGACTAGCGAAAGACGAGCAGTACTTC. Residues: CASSERGLAKDEQYF.

The rearrangement joins TRBV5-4 to TRBJ1-4; D may be TRBD1 (6 bases). Germline V lookup: CDR1 SGHNT, CDR2 YYREEE (reference sequence). Trimming took off 4 bases at V and 5 bases at J, with 15 bases between the two ends. CDR3 length: 15 amino acids. CDR3 in amino acids: CASSGPTGPNEKLFF. The DNA for the CDR3 is TGTGCCAGCAGCGGGCCGACAGGCCCAAATGAAAAACTGTTTTTT. Full variable domain (outside the CDR3, taken from reference TRBV5-4 and TRBJ1-4): ETGVTQSPTHLIKTRGQQVTLRCSSQSGHNTVSWYQQALGQGPQFIFQYYREEENGRGNFPPRFSGLQFPNYSSELNVNALELDDSALYLCASSGPTGPNEKLFFGSGTQLSVL.

The chain couples TRBV15 to TRBJ2-1; D not resolved. This CDR3 is built from 15 residues. V dropped 0 bases and J dropped 3 bases, with 9 bases sitting between them. CDR1 and CDR2 from the germline V gene are LNHNV and YYDKDF (reference sequence). CDR3 in DNA: TGTGCCACCAGCAGAGACCTCCCGAGCTACAATGAGCAGTTCTTC. As protein: CATSRDLPSYNEQFF.

The rearrangement joins TRBV30 to TRBJ2-5, with 9 bases fitting TRBD1. V was pared by 8 bases and J by 8 bases, with 9 bases of the junction left unmatched. The CDR3 has 12 residues. The germline V gene encodes CDR1 GTSNPN and CDR2 SVGIG (reference sequence). The CDR3, as DNA: TGTGCCGTACAGGGGGCGGCGGGCACCCAGTACTTC. This translates into CAVQGAAGTQYF.

The count of this clone is one. The rearrangement joins TRBV19 to TRBJ1-2; 10 nucleotides agree with TRBD1. The CDR3 has 18 residues. V shed 3 bases and J 2 bases; nucleotides not matched to a gene: 12. Germline V gene lookup returns CDR1 LNHDA and CDR2 SQIVND (reference sequence). In DNA, the CDR3 is TGTGCCAGTAGTATCCTTGGGACAGGGGCTGAGATCAACTATGGCTACACCTTC. This encodes CASSILGTGAEINYGYTF.